Listed below are T cell receptor beta chains from one sample, sequenced in a study of T cell repertoires in cytomegalovirus infection. These TCRs' antigens remain unknown. TCRdb independently ran MiXCR on the reads; one entry per CDR3 protein. The table shows about 920,000 distinct CDR3 sequences, with roughly 30% occurring only once. Sequenced material: cultured CD8+ T cells from PBMCs, taken from culture after CMV antigen stimulation. The receptors were gathered from a human donor in good health (CMV status not recorded). Some clones in this sample may be carry-over from other donors' samples. Both conserved end residues are part of each CDR3. A D gene is named only where the DNA matches it firmly. Size is stated for part of the rows, as once, few or many counts, or as a class when the clone is expanded.

TRBJ1-5 | TRBD1 | 18 | NA | TRBV7-9 | TGTGCCAGCAGCATTTGGACAGGGTTGAGGGGGCCAGGTAAGCCCCAGCATTTT | CASSIWTGLRGPGKPQHF
TRBJ1-5 | TRBD1 | 15 | few | TRBV28 | TGTGCCAGCAGTTCCACAGGGGGACTTGGACAGCCCCAGCATTTT | CASSSTGGLGQPQHF
TRBJ1-6 | TRBD1 | 17 | NA | TRBV7-6 | TGTGCCAGCAGCTCGCAACAGGGGAGCTCCTATAATTCACCCCTCCACTTT | CASSSQQGSSYNSPLHF
TRBJ1-2 | NA | 14 | NA | TRBV10-3 | TGTGCCATCAGTATCACAGGTTCCAACTATGGCTACACCTTC | CAISITGSNYGYTF
TRBJ1-5 | NA | 16 | few | TRBV19 | TGTGCCAGTAGTACATGGGGGATACTTAGCAATCAGCCCCAGCATTTT | CASSTWGILSNQPQHF
TRBJ2-2 | NA | 16 | many | TRBV7-6 | TGTGCCAGCAGCTCCCAAGGGGGGGGGAACACCGGGGAGCTGTTTTTT | CASSSQGGGNTGELFF
TRBJ1-5 | NA | 13 | NA | TRBV6-6 | TGTGCCAGCAGTCCCTATATCAATCAGCCCCAGCATTTT | CASSPYINQPQHF
TRBJ2-7 | TRBD1 | 14 | few | TRBV27 | TGTGCCAGCGGCACAGGGGGGAAGAGCTACGAGCAGTACTTC | CASGTGGKSYEQYF
TRBJ2-2 | NA | 11 | few | TRBV12-3/TRBV12-4 | TGTGCCAGCATTTCCGCCGGGGAGCTGTTTTTT | CASISAGELFF
TRBJ2-7 | NA | 13 | once | TRBV6-1 | TGTGCCAGCAGTGAAGTCCATTTTTACGAGCAGTACTTC | CASSEVHFYEQYF
TRBJ2-7 | NA | 15 | NA | TRBV4-1 | TGTGCCAGCAGCCAAGTGGAGTCCCCCTATGACGAGCAGTACTTC | CASSQVESPYDEQYF
TRBJ1-2 | NA | 16 | NA | TRBV15 | TGTGCCACCAGCAGAGATCCATTGACAGCTAACTATGGCTACACCTTC | CATSRDPLTANYGYTF
TRBJ2-1 | TRBD2 | 14 | few | TRBV7-8 | TGTGCCAGCAGCACACTACTAGCGGGGGTTGAGCAGTTCTTC | CASSTLLAGVEQFF
TRBJ1-5 | NA | 14 | NA | TRBV9 | TGTGCCAGCAGCCAGAGGGACGGTAATCAGCCCCAGCATTTT | CASSQRDGNQPQHF
TRBJ2-1 | TRBD1 | 15 | NA | TRBV5-1 | TGCGCCAGCAGACCGGGACAGGGGGCCTACAATGAGCAGTTCTTC | CASRPGQGAYNEQFF
TRBJ1-4 | NA | 15 | NA | TRBV6-6 | TGTGCCAGCAGTTACTCAGAGACGTGGAACGAAAAACTGTTTTTT | CASSYSETWNEKLFF
TRBJ2-1 | NA | 16 | few | TRBV6-5 | TGTGCCAGCAGTTACTCGAACGTGGCCCCCTACAATGAGCAGTTCTTC | CASSYSNVAPYNEQFF
TRBJ2-5 | TRBD2 | 17 | NA | TRBV2 | TGTGCCAGCAAGAGAGCTAGCGGGGGAACAACGGGGGAGACCCAGTACTTC | CASKRASGGTTGETQYF
TRBJ2-1 | TRBD1 | 17 | NA | TRBV5-6 | TGTGCCAGCAGCAAAGGGACAGGGGAGGTCTCCTACAATGAGCAGTTCTTC | CASSKGTGEVSYNEQFF
TRBJ1-1 | TRBD1 | 15 | few | TRBV28 | TGTGCCAGCAGGTTCCCGGGACAGACGAACACTGAAGCTTTCTTT | CASRFPGQTNTEAFF
TRBJ2-2 | NA | 15 | NA | TRBV14 | TGTGCCAGCAGCCGGGACTCCTCGAACACCGGGGAGCTGTTTTTT | CASSRDSSNTGELFF
TRBJ2-7 | NA | 10 | NA | TRBV11-2 | TGTGCCGCCGGGGGCTACGAGCAGTACTTC | CAAGGYEQYF
TRBJ1-1 | NA | 17 | few | TRBV2 | TGTGCCAGCACGGAAAGCTTTTACACAGGGTCGGGGACTGAAGCTTTCTTT | CASTESFYTGSGTEAFF
TRBJ2-7 | NA | 11 | many | TRBV6-2/TRBV6-3 | TGTGCCAGCAGTTACACGTACGAGCAGTACTTC | CASSYTYEQYF
TRBJ2-7 | NA | 14 | NA | TRBV27 | TGTGCCAGCAGTTACCGCGGGGCAACCTACGAGCAGTACTTC | CASSYRGATYEQYF
TRBJ1-6 | TRBD1 | 14 | NA | TRBV27 | TGTGCCAGCAGTACGGACAGGGGGAATTCACCCCTCCACTTT | CASSTDRGNSPLHF
TRBJ1-1 | TRBD1 | 16 | few | TRBV19 | TGTGCCAGTAGTATAGCCCCCGGCAGGGGGCTTAGTGAAGCTTTCTTT | CASSIAPGRGLSEAFF
TRBJ2-5 | NA | 17 | few | TRBV29-1 | TGCAGCGTTGAAGATGGGTCCGGGCTCGGCCTGACGGAGACCCAGTACTTC | CSVEDGSGLGLTETQYF
TRBJ2-6 | NA | 17 | NA | TRBV7-3 | TGTGCCAGCAGCTTGTGGGGCATGGACTCTGGGGCCAACGTCCTGACTTTC | CASSLWGMDSGANVLTF